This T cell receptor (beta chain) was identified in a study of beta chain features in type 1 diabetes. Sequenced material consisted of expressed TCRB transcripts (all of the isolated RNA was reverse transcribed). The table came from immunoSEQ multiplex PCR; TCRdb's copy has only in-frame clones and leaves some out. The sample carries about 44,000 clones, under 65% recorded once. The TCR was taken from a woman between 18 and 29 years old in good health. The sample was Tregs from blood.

The CDR3 here is CASSSRLAGNTDTQYF. In nucleotides, the CDR3 is TGCGCCAGCAGCTCTCGACTAGCGGGAAACACAGATACGCAGTATTTT. V usage is TRBV5-1 and J usage is TRBJ2-3; 11 positions match TRBD2. V dropped 3 bases and J dropped 2; count of bases not matched to a gene: 5. From germline, CDR1 is SGHRS and CDR2 YFSETQ. The CDR3 sequence is 16 residues long.